The sequence of this T cell receptor (beta chain) was determined in a study of cytomegalovirus exposure and HLA in healthy donors. Study findings and constraints: Usually a TCR sequence was rare, but some public TCRs were found in many donors. Cytomegalovirus-associated TCR beta chains were listed, numbering 150 to 200.

Details on this clone: As yet, its antigen is unknown.

Healthy bone marrow donors made up the donors. There were likely unrecorded immune exposures, though donors were nominally healthy when sampled. With 60 Vbeta and 13 Jbeta primers, the PCR was carried out. Generated by immunoSEQ multiplex PCR, the TCRdb table keeps only in-frame clones and is missing some. The repertoire holds some 160,000 clones, roughly a tenth seen once, with about 1.7% in the top ten. There are 15 residues in the CDR3. Trimming left V 2 bases short and J 3 bases short, with 12 bases between. Germline CDR1 is SNHLY and CDR2 is FYNNEI. This chain links TRBV2 with TRBJ2-3; D gene uncertain. The specimen sequenced was PBMCs. The receptor's source is a male donor in good health and CMV-seronegative. The DNA of the CDR3 is TGTGCCAGCAGTGAAAGTGGAGACGGAACAGATACGCAGTATTTT. This sequence encodes CASSESGDGTDTQYF.